The sequence of this T cell receptor (beta chain) was determined in a study of radiation and T cells in renal cell carcinoma. The CDR3 loop spans 12 amino acids. Germline V CDR1 and CDR2: LNHDA, SQIVND (reference sequence). V was cut by 5 bases and J by 10 bases, with 12 bases left in between. Described time point: blood 2 weeks post-SBRT. Treatment: 15 Gy SBRT to primary tumor, nephrectomy 4 weeks later. Assay used: immunoSEQ multiplex PCR; TCRdb lists only in-frame clones, some missing. The sample lists about 150,000 clones, roughly 86% occurring once. The specimen comprised blood, sampled from a patient whose treatment included radiotherapy and nephrectomy. This TCR was sampled from a woman between 45 and 65 years old with renal cell carcinoma. The chain uses TRBV19 and TRBJ2-1; D call uncertain. The CDR3 nucleotides are TGTGCCAGTAGTCAGGTGGCCTGGGAGCAGTTCTTC. The encoded protein is CASSQVAWEQFF.